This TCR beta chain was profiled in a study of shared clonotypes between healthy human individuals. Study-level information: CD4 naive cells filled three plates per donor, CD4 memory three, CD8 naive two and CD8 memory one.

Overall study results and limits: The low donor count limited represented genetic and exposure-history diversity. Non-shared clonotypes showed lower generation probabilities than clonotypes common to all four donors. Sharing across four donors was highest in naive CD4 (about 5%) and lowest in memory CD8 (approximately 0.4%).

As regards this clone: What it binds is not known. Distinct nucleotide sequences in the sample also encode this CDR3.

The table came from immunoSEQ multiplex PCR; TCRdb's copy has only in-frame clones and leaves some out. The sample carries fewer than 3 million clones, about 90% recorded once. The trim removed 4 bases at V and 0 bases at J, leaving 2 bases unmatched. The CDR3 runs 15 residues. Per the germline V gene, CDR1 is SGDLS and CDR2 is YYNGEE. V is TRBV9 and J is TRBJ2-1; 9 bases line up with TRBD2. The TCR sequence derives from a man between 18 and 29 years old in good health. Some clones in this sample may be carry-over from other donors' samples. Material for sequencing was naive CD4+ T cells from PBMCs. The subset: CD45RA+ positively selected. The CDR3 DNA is TGTGCCAGCAGCCCTAGCGGGGACTCCTACAATGAGCAGTTCTTC. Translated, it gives CASSPSGDSYNEQFF. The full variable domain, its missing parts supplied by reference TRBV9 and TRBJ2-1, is DSGVTQTPKHLITATGQRVTLRCSPRSGDLSVYWYQQSLDQGLQFLIQYYNGEERAKGNILERFSAQQFPDLHSELNLSSLELGDSALYFCASSPSGDSYNEQFFGPGTRLTVL.